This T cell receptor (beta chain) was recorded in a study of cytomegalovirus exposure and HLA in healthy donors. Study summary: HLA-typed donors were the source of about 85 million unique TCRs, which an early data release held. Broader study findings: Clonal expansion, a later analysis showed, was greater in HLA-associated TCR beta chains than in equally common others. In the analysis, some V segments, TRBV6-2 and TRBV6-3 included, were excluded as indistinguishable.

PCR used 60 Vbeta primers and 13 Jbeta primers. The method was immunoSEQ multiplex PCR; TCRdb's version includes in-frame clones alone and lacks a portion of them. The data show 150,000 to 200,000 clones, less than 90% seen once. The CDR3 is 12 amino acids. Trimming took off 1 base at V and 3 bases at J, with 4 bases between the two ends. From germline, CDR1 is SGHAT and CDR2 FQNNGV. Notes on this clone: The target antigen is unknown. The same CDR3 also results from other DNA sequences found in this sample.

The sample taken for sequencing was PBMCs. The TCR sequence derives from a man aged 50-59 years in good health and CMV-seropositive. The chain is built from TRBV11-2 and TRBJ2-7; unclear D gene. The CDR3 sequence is CASSLVFYEQYF. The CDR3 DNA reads TGTGCCAGCAGCTTAGTATTCTACGAGCAGTACTTC.